This TCR beta chain originates from a study of T-cell reconstitution after alpha-beta-depleted transplantation in children. This sample's TCRbeta library carried unique molecular identifier barcodes. TCRdb processed the PCR reads anew with MiXCR; each CDR3 protein has one entry. Found here are approximately 100,000 distinct CDR3 sequences, over 9% of them singletons; the top ten hold about 14%. J gave up 4 bases and V 3 bases, and 14 bases lay outside the gene matches. Germline V gene data show CDR1 as KGHSH and CDR2 as LQKENI. The CDR3 sequence is 18 residues long. A few counts support this clonotype.

The sequencing used PBMCs from the stem cell graft donor, collected from the stem cell graft. This rearrangement joins TRBV18 to TRBJ1-1; TRBD1 matches at 10 bases. This sequence was found in a human donor who donated a stem cell graft to a child with inherited bone marrow failure. CDR3: CASSPRRQGASYGTEAFF. The CDR3 nucleotides read TGTGCCAGCTCACCGCGGAGACAGGGGGCGTCATATGGCACTGAAGCTTTCTTT.